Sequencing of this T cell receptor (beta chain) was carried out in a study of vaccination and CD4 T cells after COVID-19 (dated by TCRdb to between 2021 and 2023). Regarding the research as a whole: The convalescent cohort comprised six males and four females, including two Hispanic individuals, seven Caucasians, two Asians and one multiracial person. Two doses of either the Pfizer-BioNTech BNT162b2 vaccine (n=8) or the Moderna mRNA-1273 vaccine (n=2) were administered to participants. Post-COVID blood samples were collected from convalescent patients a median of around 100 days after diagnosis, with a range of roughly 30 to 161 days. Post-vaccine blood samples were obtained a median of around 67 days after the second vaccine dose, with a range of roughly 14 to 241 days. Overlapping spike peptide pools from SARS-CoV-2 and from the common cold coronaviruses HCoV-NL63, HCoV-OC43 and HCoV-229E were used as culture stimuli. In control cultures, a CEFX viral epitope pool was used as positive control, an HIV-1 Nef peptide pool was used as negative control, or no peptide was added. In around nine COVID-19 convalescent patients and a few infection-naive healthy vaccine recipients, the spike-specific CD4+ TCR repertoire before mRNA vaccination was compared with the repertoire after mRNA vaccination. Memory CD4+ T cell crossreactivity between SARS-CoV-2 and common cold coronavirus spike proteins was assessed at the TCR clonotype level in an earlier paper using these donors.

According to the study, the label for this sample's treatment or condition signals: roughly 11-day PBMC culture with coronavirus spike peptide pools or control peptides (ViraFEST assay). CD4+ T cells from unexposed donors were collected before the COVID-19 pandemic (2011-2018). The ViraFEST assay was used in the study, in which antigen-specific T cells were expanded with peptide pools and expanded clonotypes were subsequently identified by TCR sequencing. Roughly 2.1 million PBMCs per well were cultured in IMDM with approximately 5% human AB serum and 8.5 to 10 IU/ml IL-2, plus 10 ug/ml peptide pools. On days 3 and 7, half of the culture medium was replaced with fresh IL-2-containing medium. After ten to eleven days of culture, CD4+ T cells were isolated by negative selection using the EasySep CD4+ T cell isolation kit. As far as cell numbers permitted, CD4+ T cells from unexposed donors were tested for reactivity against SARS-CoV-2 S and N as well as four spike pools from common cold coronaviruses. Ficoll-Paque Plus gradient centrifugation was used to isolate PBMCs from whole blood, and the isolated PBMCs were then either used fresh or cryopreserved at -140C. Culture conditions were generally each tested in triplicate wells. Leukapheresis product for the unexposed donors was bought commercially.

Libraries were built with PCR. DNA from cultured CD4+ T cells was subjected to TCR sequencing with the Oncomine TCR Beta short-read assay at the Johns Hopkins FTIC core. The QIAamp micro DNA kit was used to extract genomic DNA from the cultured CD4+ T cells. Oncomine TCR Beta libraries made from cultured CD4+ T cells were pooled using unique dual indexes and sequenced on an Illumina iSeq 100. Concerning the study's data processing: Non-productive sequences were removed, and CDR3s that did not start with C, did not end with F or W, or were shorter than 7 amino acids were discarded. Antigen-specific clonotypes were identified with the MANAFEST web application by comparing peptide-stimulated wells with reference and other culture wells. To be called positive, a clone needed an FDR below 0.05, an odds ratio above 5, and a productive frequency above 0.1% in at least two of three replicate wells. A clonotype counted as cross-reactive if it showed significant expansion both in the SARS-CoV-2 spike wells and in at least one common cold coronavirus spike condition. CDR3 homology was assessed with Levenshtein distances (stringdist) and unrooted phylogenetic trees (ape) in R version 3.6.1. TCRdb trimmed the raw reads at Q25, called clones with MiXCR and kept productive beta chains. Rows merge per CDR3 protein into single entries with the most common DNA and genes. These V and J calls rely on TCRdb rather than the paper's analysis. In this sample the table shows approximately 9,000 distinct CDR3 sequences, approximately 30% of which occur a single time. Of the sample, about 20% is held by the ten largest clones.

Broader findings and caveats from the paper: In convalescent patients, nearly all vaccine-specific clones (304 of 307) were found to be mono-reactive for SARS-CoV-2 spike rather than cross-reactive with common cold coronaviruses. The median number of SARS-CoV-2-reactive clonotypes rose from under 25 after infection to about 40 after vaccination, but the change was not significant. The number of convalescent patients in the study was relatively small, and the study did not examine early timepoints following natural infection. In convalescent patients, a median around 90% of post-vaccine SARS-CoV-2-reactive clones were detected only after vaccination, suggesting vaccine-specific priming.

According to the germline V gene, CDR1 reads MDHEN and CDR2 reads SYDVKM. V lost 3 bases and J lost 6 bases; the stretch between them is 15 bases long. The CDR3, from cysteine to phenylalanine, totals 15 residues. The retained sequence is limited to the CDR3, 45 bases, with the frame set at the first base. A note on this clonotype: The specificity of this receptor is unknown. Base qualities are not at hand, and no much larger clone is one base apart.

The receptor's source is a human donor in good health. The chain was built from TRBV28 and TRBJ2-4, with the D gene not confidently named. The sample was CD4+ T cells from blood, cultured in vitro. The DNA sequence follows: TGTGCCAGCAGTTTCGAAGCGACCGTCCTAAACATTCAGTACTTC. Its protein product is CASSFEATVLNIQYF.